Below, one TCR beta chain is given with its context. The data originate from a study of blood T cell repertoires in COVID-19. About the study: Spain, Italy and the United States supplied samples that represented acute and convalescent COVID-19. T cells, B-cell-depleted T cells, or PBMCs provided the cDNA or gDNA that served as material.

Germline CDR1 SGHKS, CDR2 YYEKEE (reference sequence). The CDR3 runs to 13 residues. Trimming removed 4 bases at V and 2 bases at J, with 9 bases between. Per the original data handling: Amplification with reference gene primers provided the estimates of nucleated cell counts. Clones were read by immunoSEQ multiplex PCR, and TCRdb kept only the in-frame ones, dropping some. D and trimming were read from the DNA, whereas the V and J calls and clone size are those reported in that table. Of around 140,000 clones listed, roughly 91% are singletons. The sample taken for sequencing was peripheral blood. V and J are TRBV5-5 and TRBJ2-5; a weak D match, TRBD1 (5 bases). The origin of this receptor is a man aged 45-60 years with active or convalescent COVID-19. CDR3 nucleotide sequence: TGTGCCAGCAGCAGACAGAGGCAAGAGACCCAGTACTTC. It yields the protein CASSRQRQETQYF.